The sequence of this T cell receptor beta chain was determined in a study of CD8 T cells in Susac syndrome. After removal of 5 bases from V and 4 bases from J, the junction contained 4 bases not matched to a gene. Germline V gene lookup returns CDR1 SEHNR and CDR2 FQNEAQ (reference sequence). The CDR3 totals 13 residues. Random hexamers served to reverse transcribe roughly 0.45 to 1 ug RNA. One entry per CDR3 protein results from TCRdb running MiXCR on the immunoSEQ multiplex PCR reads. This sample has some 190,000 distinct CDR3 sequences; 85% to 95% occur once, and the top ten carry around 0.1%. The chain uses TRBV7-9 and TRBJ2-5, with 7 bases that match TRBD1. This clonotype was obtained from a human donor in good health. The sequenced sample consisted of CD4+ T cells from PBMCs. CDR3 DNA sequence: TGTGCCAGCAGCAGGGGGCGGGCAGAGACCCAGTACTTC. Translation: CASSRGRAETQYF.